This T cell receptor (beta chain) appears in the sequencing data of a study of T cell repertoires in cytomegalovirus infection. This clonotype has at least ten counts. MiXCR was run by TCRdb on the reads, yielding one entry per CDR3 protein. The profile covers hundreds of thousands of distinct CDR3 sequences, with about 17% appearing a single time and 12% taken by the ten largest. Germline V gene data show CDR1 as SGHVS and CDR2 as FQNEAQ. The CDR3 loop spans 14 amino acids. The J segment lost 11 bases and the V segment lost 5 bases, leaving 12 bases of the junction unmatched. What was sequenced was PBMCs. The chain couples TRBV7-8 to TRBJ1-5; 7 bases map to TRBD1. This clonotype was obtained from a human donor in good health (CMV status not recorded). Some clones in this sample may be carry-over from other donors' samples. CDR3 bases: TGTGCCAGCAGCCCCGGGACAGAGGAACTTGCCCAGCATTTT. Amino acid sequence: CASSPGTEELAQHF.